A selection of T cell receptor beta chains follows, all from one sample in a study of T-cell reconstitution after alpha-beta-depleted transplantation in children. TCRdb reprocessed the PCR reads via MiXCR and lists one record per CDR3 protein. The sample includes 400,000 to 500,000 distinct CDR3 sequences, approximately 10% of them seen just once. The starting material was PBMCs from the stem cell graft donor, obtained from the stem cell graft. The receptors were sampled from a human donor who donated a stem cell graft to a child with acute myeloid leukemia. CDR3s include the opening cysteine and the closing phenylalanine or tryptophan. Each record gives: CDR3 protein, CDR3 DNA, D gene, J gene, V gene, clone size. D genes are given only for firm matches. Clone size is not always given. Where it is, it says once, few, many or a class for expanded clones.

cdr3_aa: CAIQRGVDGELFF
cdr3_nt: TGTGCCATCCAGAGGGGCGTAGACGGGGAGCTGTTTTTT
d_call: -
j_call: TRBJ2-2
v_call: TRBV24-1
clone_size: many

cdr3_aa: CSATIRTGYYGYTF
cdr3_nt: TGCAGTGCCACTATAAGGACAGGCTACTATGGCTACACCTTC
d_call: TRBD1
j_call: TRBJ1-2
v_call: TRBV20-1
clone_size: few

cdr3_aa: CSARAGLGNQPQHF
cdr3_nt: TGCAGTGCTAGAGCCGGTTTGGGCAATCAGCCCCAGCATTTT
d_call: -
j_call: TRBJ1-5
v_call: TRBV20-1
clone_size: many

cdr3_aa: CASSHAFSNEQFF
cdr3_nt: TGCGCCAGCAGCCACGCGTTTAGCAATGAGCAGTTCTTC
d_call: -
j_call: TRBJ2-1
v_call: TRBV4-3
clone_size: few

cdr3_aa: CASSWDSSSGANVLTF
cdr3_nt: TGTGCCAGCAGTTGGGACAGCAGCTCTGGGGCCAACGTCCTGACTTTC
d_call: TRBD1
j_call: TRBJ2-6
v_call: TRBV12-3/TRBV12-4
clone_size: many

cdr3_aa: CAFSGTSGNTGELFF
cdr3_nt: TGTGCCTTCTCCGGGACTAGCGGCAACACCGGGGAGCTGTTTTTT
d_call: TRBD2
j_call: TRBJ2-2
v_call: TRBV7-9
clone_size: few

cdr3_aa: CASSLLNSGDTF
cdr3_nt: TGTGCCAGCAGCTTACTGAACAGCGGTGACACCTTC
d_call: -
j_call: TRBJ1-2
v_call: TRBV5-4
clone_size: -

cdr3_aa: CATEGTETTEQYF
cdr3_nt: TGTGCCACCGAAGGGACAGAGACTACCGAGCAGTACTTC
d_call: TRBD1
j_call: TRBJ2-7
v_call: TRBV2
clone_size: -

cdr3_aa: CSANRQGAGEQFF
cdr3_nt: TGCAGTGCTAACCGACAGGGGGCTGGTGAGCAGTTCTTC
d_call: TRBD1
j_call: TRBJ2-1
v_call: TRBV20-1
clone_size: few

cdr3_aa: CSVEVPPDTQYF
cdr3_nt: TGCAGCGTTGAAGTTCCTCCGGATACGCAGTATTTT
d_call: -
j_call: TRBJ2-3
v_call: TRBV29-1
clone_size: few

cdr3_aa: CASSLEGGNYNEQFF
cdr3_nt: TGTGCCAGCAGCTTAGAGGGGGGGAACTACAATGAGCAGTTCTTC
d_call: -
j_call: TRBJ2-1
v_call: TRBV7-9
clone_size: many

cdr3_aa: CASSPEGQGNPPSYEQYF
cdr3_nt: TGTGCCAGCAGCCCGGAGGGACAGGGGAACCCTCCGTCCTACGAGCAGTACTTC
d_call: TRBD1
j_call: TRBJ2-7
v_call: TRBV12-3/TRBV12-4
clone_size: many

cdr3_aa: CASSPAGDTYEQYF
cdr3_nt: TGCGCCAGCAGCCCGGCGGGGGATACCTACGAGCAGTACTTC
d_call: TRBD2
j_call: TRBJ2-7
v_call: TRBV5-1
clone_size: few

cdr3_aa: CASSSSGIGADTQYF
cdr3_nt: TGTGCCAGCAGCTCTAGCGGGATTGGGGCAGATACGCAGTATTTT
d_call: TRBD2
j_call: TRBJ2-3
v_call: TRBV7-2
clone_size: -

cdr3_aa: CSAREGGGDQPQHF
cdr3_nt: TGCAGTGCTAGAGAGGGAGGAGGGGACCAGCCCCAGCATTTT
d_call: -
j_call: TRBJ1-5
v_call: TRBV20-1
clone_size: -

cdr3_aa: CASSLLQRGQGGTDTQYF
cdr3_nt: TGCGCCAGCAGCTTACTCCAACGAGGGCAGGGCGGCACAGATACGCAGTATTTT
d_call: -
j_call: TRBJ2-3
v_call: TRBV5-1
clone_size: few

cdr3_aa: CASSLQDKQMDTQYF
cdr3_nt: TGCGCCAGCAGCTTACAGGACAAACAGATGGATACGCAGTATTTT
d_call: -
j_call: TRBJ2-3
v_call: TRBV5-1
clone_size: -

cdr3_aa: CASSLRTGLQETQYF
cdr3_nt: TGTGCCAGCAGCCTGAGGACAGGACTCCAAGAGACCCAGTACTTC
d_call: TRBD1
j_call: TRBJ2-5
v_call: TRBV7-2
clone_size: few

cdr3_aa: CSVARGVSGYTF
cdr3_nt: TGCAGCGTTGCGCGGGGGGTTAGTGGCTACACCTTC
d_call: -
j_call: TRBJ1-2
v_call: TRBV29-1
clone_size: few

cdr3_aa: CASSTGLAIGEQFF
cdr3_nt: TGTGCCAGTAGTACAGGACTAGCGATAGGTGAGCAGTTCTTC
d_call: TRBD2
j_call: TRBJ2-1
v_call: TRBV19
clone_size: -

cdr3_aa: CASSPQGVADTQYF
cdr3_nt: TGTGCCAGCAGCCCGCAAGGGGTGGCAGATACGCAGTATTTT
d_call: -
j_call: TRBJ2-3
v_call: TRBV9
clone_size: -

cdr3_aa: CASSQENTGAQDIQYF
cdr3_nt: TGCGCCAGCAGCCAAGAAAATACAGGGGCGCAGGACATTCAGTACTTC
d_call: TRBD1
j_call: TRBJ2-4
v_call: TRBV4-1
clone_size: few

cdr3_aa: CASSVQDRGVDEQYF
cdr3_nt: TGTGCCAGCAGTGTCCAGGACAGGGGGGTGGACGAGCAGTACTTC
d_call: TRBD1
j_call: TRBJ2-7
v_call: TRBV25-1
clone_size: -

cdr3_aa: CSAYRQSTDTQYF
cdr3_nt: TGCAGTGCCTATCGACAGAGCACAGATACGCAGTATTTT
d_call: -
j_call: TRBJ2-3
v_call: TRBV20-1
clone_size: -

cdr3_aa: CASSPRQGLYQEAQYF
cdr3_nt: TGCGCCAGCAGCCCTAGACAGGGGCTGTACCAAGAGGCCCAGTACTTC
d_call: TRBD1
j_call: TRBJ2-5
v_call: TRBV5-1
clone_size: -

cdr3_aa: CASSLDPGHPQETQYF
cdr3_nt: TGCGCCAGCAGCTTGGATCCGGGACACCCACAAGAGACCCAGTACTTC
d_call: -
j_call: TRBJ2-5
v_call: TRBV5-1
clone_size: -

cdr3_aa: CASSLAVRHAGSPLHF
cdr3_nt: TGTGCCAGCAGCTTAGCGGTGAGGCACGCGGGTTCACCCCTCCACTTT
d_call: -
j_call: TRBJ1-6
v_call: TRBV7-2
clone_size: -

cdr3_aa: CASSLDPAGGLLNEQFF
cdr3_nt: TGTGCCAGCAGCTTAGATCCCGCGGGGGGGCTTTTGAATGAGCAGTTCTTC
d_call: TRBD2
j_call: TRBJ2-1
v_call: TRBV11-2
clone_size: many

cdr3_aa: CASSQQSHQPQHF
cdr3_nt: TGTGCCAGCAGTCAACAGTCACATCAGCCCCAGCATTTT
d_call: -
j_call: TRBJ1-5
v_call: TRBV12-3/TRBV12-4
clone_size: few

cdr3_aa: CSVANEGGAWEETQYF
cdr3_nt: TGCAGTGTTGCGAACGAGGGAGGGGCTTGGGAAGAGACCCAGTACTTC
d_call: TRBD2
j_call: TRBJ2-5
v_call: TRBV20-1
clone_size: few

cdr3_aa: CASSQEASRQETQYF
cdr3_nt: TGCGCCAGCAGCCAAGAGGCGTCCAGGCAAGAGACCCAGTACTTC
d_call: -
j_call: TRBJ2-5
v_call: TRBV4-1
clone_size: -

cdr3_aa: CASSLVFSGGARDTQYF
cdr3_nt: TGCGCCAGCAGCTTGGTCTTTAGCGGGGGGGCCAGAGATACGCAGTATTTT
d_call: TRBD2
j_call: TRBJ2-3
v_call: TRBV5-1
clone_size: -

cdr3_aa: CASSTGATGELFF
cdr3_nt: TGTGCCAGCTCAACTGGAGCTACCGGGGAGCTGTTTTTT
d_call: -
j_call: TRBJ2-2
v_call: TRBV18
clone_size: many

cdr3_aa: CAISESPEETQYF
cdr3_nt: TGTGCCATCAGTGAGTCTCCCGAAGAGACCCAGTACTTC
d_call: -
j_call: TRBJ2-5
v_call: TRBV10-3
clone_size: few

cdr3_aa: CASIPRWSAYQETQYF
cdr3_nt: TGTGCCAGCATTCCTCGGTGGAGCGCCTACCAAGAGACCCAGTACTTC
d_call: -
j_call: TRBJ2-5
v_call: TRBV6-5
clone_size: many

cdr3_aa: CASSFSGQGNQPQHF
cdr3_nt: TGTGCCAGCAGCTTCTCGGGACAGGGTAATCAGCCCCAGCATTTT
d_call: TRBD1
j_call: TRBJ1-5
v_call: TRBV7-9
clone_size: few

cdr3_aa: CASSPADRFGQPQHF
cdr3_nt: TGTGCCAGCAGTCCGGCGGACAGGTTCGGCCAGCCCCAGCATTTT
d_call: TRBD1
j_call: TRBJ1-5
v_call: TRBV12-3/TRBV12-4
clone_size: many

cdr3_aa: CATSGTGETQYF
cdr3_nt: TGTGCCACCAGTGGGACAGGGGAGACCCAGTACTTC
d_call: TRBD1
j_call: TRBJ2-5
v_call: TRBV24-1
clone_size: -

cdr3_aa: CASSLLHGYTF
cdr3_nt: TGTGCCAGCAGCTTGTTACATGGCTACACCTTC
d_call: -
j_call: TRBJ1-2
v_call: TRBV5-6
clone_size: few

cdr3_aa: CASSPPGQLYNEQFF
cdr3_nt: TGTGCCAGCAGCCCCCCGGGACAGCTTTACAATGAGCAGTTCTTC
d_call: TRBD1
j_call: TRBJ2-1
v_call: TRBV11-2
clone_size: few

cdr3_aa: CSVKRPPPQETQYF
cdr3_nt: TGCAGTGTAAAGAGGCCTCCACCACAAGAGACCCAGTACTTC
d_call: -
j_call: TRBJ2-5
v_call: TRBV20-1
clone_size: few

cdr3_aa: CASSLRSGRNMNTEAFF
cdr3_nt: TGTGCCAGCAGCTTACGGTCGGGACGAAACATGAACACTGAAGCTTTCTTT
d_call: -
j_call: TRBJ1-1
v_call: TRBV7-2
clone_size: -

cdr3_aa: CASMRTEGTGGGDTQYF
cdr3_nt: TGTGCCAGCATGAGAACGGAGGGAACAGGGGGAGGAGATACGCAGTATTTT
d_call: TRBD1
j_call: TRBJ2-3
v_call: TRBV25-1
clone_size: -

cdr3_aa: CASTLGLAGGRAYNEQFF
cdr3_nt: TGCGCCAGCACCTTAGGGCTAGCGGGAGGGAGGGCCTACAATGAGCAGTTCTTC
d_call: TRBD2
j_call: TRBJ2-1
v_call: TRBV5-1
clone_size: -

cdr3_aa: CSAYRGLADYLQYEQYF
cdr3_nt: TGCAGTGCTTACAGGGGACTAGCGGATTATCTTCAGTACGAGCAGTACTTC
d_call: TRBD2
j_call: TRBJ2-7
v_call: TRBV20-1
clone_size: few